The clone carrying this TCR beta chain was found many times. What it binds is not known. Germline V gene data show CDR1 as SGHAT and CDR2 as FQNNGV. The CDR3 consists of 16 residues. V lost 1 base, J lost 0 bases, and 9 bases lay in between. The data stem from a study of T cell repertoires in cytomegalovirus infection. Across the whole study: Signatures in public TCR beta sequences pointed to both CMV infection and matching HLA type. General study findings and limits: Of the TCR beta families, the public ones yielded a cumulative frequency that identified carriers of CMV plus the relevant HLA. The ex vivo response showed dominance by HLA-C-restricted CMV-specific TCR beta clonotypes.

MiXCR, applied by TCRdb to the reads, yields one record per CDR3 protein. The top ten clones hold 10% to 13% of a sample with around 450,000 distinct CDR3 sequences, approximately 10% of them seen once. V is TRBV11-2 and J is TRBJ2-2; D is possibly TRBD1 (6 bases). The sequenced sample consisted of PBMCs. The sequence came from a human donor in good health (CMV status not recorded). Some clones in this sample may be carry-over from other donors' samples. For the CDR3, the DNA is TGTGCCAGCAGCTTAGGGCACAGGGCGAACACCGGGGAGCTGTTTTTT. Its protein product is CASSLGHRANTGELFF.